In this sample, the clone carrying this TCR beta chain turned up a few times. Its antigen is unknown. V trimming: 1 base; J trimming: 4 bases; junction bases outside the gene matches: 3. This CDR3 spans 14 amino acids. CDR1 and CDR2 from the germline V gene are KGHSH and LQKENI. The data stem from a study of T cell responses to AZD1222 COVID-19 vaccine. Here immunoSEQ multiplex PCR was the method, and the copy in TCRdb shows in-frame clones only, minus some. Among about 130,000 clones, around 90% were seen once, and the ten largest hold roughly 6%. General study points: Across spike, vaccine-associated CD4 TCRs were found, dominant at 160-218 and 743-854. Among those given AZD1222, only 6 or 7 were seropositive at baseline. Spike-specific TCR breadth and depth both grew after two AZD1222 doses.

This chain joins TRBV18 and TRBJ1-2; 7 positions match TRBD1. Sequencing used peripheral blood, obtained on day 0 of AZD1222 vaccination. This TCR came from an adult in good health. This chain's CDR3 is CASSPQRDSYGYTF. The CDR3 bases are TGTGCCAGCTCACCACAAAGGGACAGCTATGGCTACACCTTC.